This T cell receptor (beta chain) stems from a study of cytomegalovirus exposure and HLA in healthy donors. Study-level findings and limits: In a later analysis, a genetic analysis reported fewer productive-TCR N-insertions in an Asian-associated ancestry cluster than the cohort average. One variant, a missense change in DCLRE1C, was linked in a later analysis to TCR beta V- and J-gene trimming. Most TCR sequences were rare, but some public TCRs occurred in many donors.

The CDR3 runs to 13 residues. CDR1 is MNHEY and CDR2 is SMNVEV in the germline V gene (reference sequence). The ends were cut back, 6 bases at V and 8 bases at J, with 16 bases in the middle. PCR used 60 Vbeta primers and 13 Jbeta primers. The data were produced by immunoSEQ multiplex PCR, yet TCRdb's version contains in-frame clones alone and is incomplete. The data hold 90,000 to 110,000 clones, with roughly 80% observed a single time. Regarding this clone: The antigen remains unidentified.

The genes are TRBV27 and TRBJ1-2; tentative D call: TRBD1 (5 bases). What was sequenced was PBMCs. The sequence was obtained from a woman aged 45-65 years in good health and CMV-seropositive. CDR3 protein: CASSYQGGEGYTF. The CDR3 DNA reads as TGTGCCAGCAGCTACCAGGGCGGTGAAGGCTACACCTTC.